Shown below are 4 T cell receptor beta chains from a single sample sequenced in a study of blood T cell repertoires in COVID-19. Only in-frame clones appear in the TCRdb table, and some are missing; sequencing was by immunoSEQ multiplex PCR. Of around 400,000 clones detected, more than 75% appear once; the ten largest clones hold roughly a tenth. The specimen sequenced was peripheral blood. All receptors derive from a woman in her 30s with COVID-19, enrolled during active disease.

The rearrangement uses TRBV21-1 and TRBJ1-2. TRBV21-1 is a recognized pseudogene. CDR3 length equals 13 residues. The CDR3 sequence: CASTEGEVYGYTF. The CDR3 DNA reads TGTGCCAGCACCGAAGGTGAGGTCTATGGCTACACCTTC.

The genes are TRBV9 and TRBJ2-7; 10 bases are a match to TRBD2. Germline V gene lookup returns CDR1 SGDLS and CDR2 YYNGEE. V was pared by 4 bases and J by 10 bases, with 11 bases of the junction left unmatched. The CDR3 spans 14 residues. For the CDR3, the DNA is TGTGCCAGCAGCCCCGGGACTAGCGAACCAATCCAGTACTTC. Protein sequence: CASSPGTSEPIQYF.

V and J are TRBV11-2 and TRBJ2-1; tentative D call: TRBD2 (6 bases). V lost 3 bases and J 6 bases, leaving 18 bases between the germline ends. Looked up from germline, CDR1 is SGHAT and CDR2 is FQNNGV. The CDR3 contains 16 residues. The CDR3 coding sequence is TGTGCCAGCAGCTTCCCCCTAACGGGAGCTGCCAATGAGCAGTTCTTC. Its translation: CASSFPLTGAANEQFF. Filled out from reference TRBV11-2 and TRBJ2-1, the complete variable domain reads EAGVAQSPRYKIIEKRQSVAFWCNPISGHATLYWYQQILGQGPKLLIQFQNNGVVDDSQLPKDRFSAERLKGVDSTLKIQPAKLEDSAVYLCASSFPLTGAANEQFFGPGTRLTVL.

The chain recombines TRBV7-9 with TRBJ2-1; TRBD1 matches 8 bases. Trimming at V came to 3 bases and at J to 6 bases, leaving 1 base not matched to a gene. CDR3 length equals 13 residues. The germline CDR1 and CDR2 sequences are SEHNR and FQNEAQ (reference sequence). As DNA, the CDR3 is TGTGCCAGCAGCTTGGACAGGGCCAATGAGCAGTTCTTC. Its translation: CASSLDRANEQFF.